This T cell receptor beta chain emerged from a study of blood T cell repertoires in COVID-19. Libraries were prepared by immunoSEQ multiplex PCR; TCRdb keeps only in-frame clonotypes and omits some of them. Of just over 150,000 clones in the sample, 88% were seen once. CDR3 length: 17 residues. V was trimmed by 5 bases and J by 0 bases, leaving 17 bases between them. Germline loops: CDR1 MNHEY, CDR2 SMNVEV (reference sequence). Material for sequencing was PBMCs or T cells enriched from blood (not recorded which). This receptor was identified in a woman between 45 and 65 years old who had recovered from COVID-19. The chain joins TRBV27 to TRBJ1-3, with D uncertain. This chain's CDR3 is CASSPHQSLPSGNTIYF. CDR3 DNA: TGTGCCAGCAGTCCCCATCAGTCTTTACCCTCTGGAAACACCATATATTTT.